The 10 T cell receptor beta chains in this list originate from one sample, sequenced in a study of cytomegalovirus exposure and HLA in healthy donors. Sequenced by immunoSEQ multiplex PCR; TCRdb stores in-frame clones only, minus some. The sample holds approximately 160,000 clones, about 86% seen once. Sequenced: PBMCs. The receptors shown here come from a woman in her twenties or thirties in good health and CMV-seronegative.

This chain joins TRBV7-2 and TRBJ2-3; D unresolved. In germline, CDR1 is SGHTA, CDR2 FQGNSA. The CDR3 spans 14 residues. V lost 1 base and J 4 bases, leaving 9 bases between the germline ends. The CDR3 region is CASSLGSPPDTQYF. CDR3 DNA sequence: TGTGCCAGCAGCTTAGGTAGCCCCCCAGATACGCAGTATTTT.

The CDR3 DNA reads TGTGCCAGCAGTTACGGGGTTTCCGGGGAGCTGTTTTTT. This gives the protein CASSYGVSGELFF. This chain joins TRBV6-5 and TRBJ2-2, with D unclear. Germline V lookup: CDR1 MNHEY, CDR2 SVGAGI. The CDR3 has 13 amino acids. With 2 bases removed from V and 6 bases from J, the gap between germline ends came to 7 bases.

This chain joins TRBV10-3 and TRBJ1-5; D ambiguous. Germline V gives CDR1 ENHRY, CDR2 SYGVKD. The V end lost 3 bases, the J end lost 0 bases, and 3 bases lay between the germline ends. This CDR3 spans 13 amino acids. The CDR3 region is CAISDASNQPQHF. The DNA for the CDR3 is TGTGCCATCAGTGACGCTAGCAATCAGCCCCAGCATTTT.

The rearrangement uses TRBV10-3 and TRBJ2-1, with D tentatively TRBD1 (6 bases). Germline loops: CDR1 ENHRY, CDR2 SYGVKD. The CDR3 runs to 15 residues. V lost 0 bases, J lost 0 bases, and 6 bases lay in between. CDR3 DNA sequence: TGTGCCATCAGTGAGTCGGGGGCCTCCTACAATGAGCAGTTCTTC. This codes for CAISESGASYNEQFF.

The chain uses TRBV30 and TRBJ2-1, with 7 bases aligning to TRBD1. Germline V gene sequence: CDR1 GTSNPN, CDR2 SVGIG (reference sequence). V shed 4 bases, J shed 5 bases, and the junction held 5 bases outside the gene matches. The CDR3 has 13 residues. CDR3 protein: CAWTKDRDNEQFF. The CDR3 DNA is TGTGCCTGGACCAAAGACAGGGACAATGAGCAGTTCTTC. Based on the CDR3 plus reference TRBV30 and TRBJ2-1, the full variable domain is SQTIHQWPATLVQPVGSPLSLECTVEGTSNPNLYWYRQAAGRGLQLLFYSVGIGQISSEVPQNLSASRPQDRQFILSSKKLLLSDSGFYLCAWTKDRDNEQFFGPGTRLTVL.

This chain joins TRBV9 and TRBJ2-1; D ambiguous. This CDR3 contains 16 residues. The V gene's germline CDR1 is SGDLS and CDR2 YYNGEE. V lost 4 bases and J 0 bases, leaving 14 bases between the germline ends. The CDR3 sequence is CASSMIAFSSYNEQFF. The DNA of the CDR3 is TGTGCCAGCAGCATGATAGCATTTAGCTCCTACAATGAGCAGTTCTTC.

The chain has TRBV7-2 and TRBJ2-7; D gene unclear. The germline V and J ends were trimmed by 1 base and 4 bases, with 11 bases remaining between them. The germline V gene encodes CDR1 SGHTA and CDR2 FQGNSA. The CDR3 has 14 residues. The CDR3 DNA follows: TGTGCCAGCAGCTTAGTGCTTGGAACTTACGAGCAGTACTTC. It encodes CASSLVLGTYEQYF.

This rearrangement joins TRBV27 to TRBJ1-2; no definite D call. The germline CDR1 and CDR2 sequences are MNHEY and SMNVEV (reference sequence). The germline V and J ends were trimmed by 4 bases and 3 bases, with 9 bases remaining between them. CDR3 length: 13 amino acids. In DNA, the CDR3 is TGTGCCAGCAGTTCAAACGGGTACTATGGCTACACCTTC. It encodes CASSSNGYYGYTF.

CDR3 amino acids: CASTNQIGEQYF. The CDR3 region has the DNA TGTGCCAGCACCAACCAAATAGGGGAGCAGTACTTC. This chain links TRBV7-6 with TRBJ2-7, with unresolved D. The CDR3 runs 12 residues. The V end was cut by 7 bases, the J end by 7 bases, with 14 bases between. Germline V gene data show CDR1 as SGHVS and CDR2 as FNYEAQ.

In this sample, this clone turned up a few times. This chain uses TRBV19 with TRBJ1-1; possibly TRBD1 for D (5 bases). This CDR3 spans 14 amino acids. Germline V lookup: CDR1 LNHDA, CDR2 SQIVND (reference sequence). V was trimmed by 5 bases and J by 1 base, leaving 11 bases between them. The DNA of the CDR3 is TGTGCCAGTAGTTCCCATCAGGGGAACACTGAAGCTTTCTTT. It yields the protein CASSSHQGNTEAFF.